The 2 T cell receptor beta chains reported below all come from one sample, sequenced in a study of Graves' ophthalmopathy and Graves' hyperthyroidism. Amplification of the TCR beta CDR3 regions used RNA transcripts (as template). HTBI primers were employed in first-round RT-PCR, then a second-round multiplex PCR followed. TCRdb used MiXCR to reprocess the multiplex PCR reads, holding one entry per CDR3 protein. The repertoire holds around 1,200,000 distinct CDR3 sequences, roughly two fifths seen once, with approximately 10% in the top ten. Material for sequencing was peripheral blood or thyroid tissue (not recorded which). The receptors were gathered from an adult man with Graves' hyperthyroidism.

This clonotype was picked up many times. J is TRBJ1-5 and V is TRBV19, with D possibly TRBD1 on 5 matching bases. Deletions cut 1 base from V and 4 bases from J, with 11 bases between. This CDR3 spans 15 amino acids. Germline lookup yields CDR1 LNHDA and CDR2 SQIVND (reference sequence). The CDR3 reads CASSIAPTVNQPQHF. CDR3 nucleotide sequence: TGTGCCAGTAGTATAGCCCCGACAGTGAATCAGCCCCAGCATTTT. Using reference TRBV19 and TRBJ1-5 for the parts outside the CDR3, the full variable domain is DGGITQSPKYLFRKEGQNVTLSCEQNLNHDAMYWYRQDPGQGLRLIYYSQIVNDFQKGDIAEGYSVSREKKESFPLTVTSAQKNPTAFYLCASSIAPTVNQPQHFGDGTRLSIL.

This clonotype occurred many times. The gene calls are TRBV7-2 and TRBJ2-5; the match to TRBD1 covers 9 bases. In germline, CDR1 is SGHTA, CDR2 FQGNSA. The CDR3 loop spans 16 amino acids. V shed 0 bases, J shed 4 bases, and the junction held 6 bases outside the gene matches. The CDR3 nucleotides read TGTGCCAGCAGCTTAGCGTACCCGACAGGGGGAGAGACCCAGTACTTC. Its translation: CASSLAYPTGGETQYF. Full variable domain (remainder filled in from reference TRBV7-2 and TRBJ2-5): GAGVSQSPSNKVTEKGKDVELRCDPISGHTALYWYRQSLGQGLEFLIYFQGNSAPDKSGLPSDRFSAERTGGSVSTLTIQRTQQEDSAVYLCASSLAYPTGGETQYFGPGTRLLVL.